This record covers a single TCR beta chain. Antigen specificity is unknown. TCRdb reprocessed the reads via MiXCR and lists one record per CDR3 protein. The profile shows 200,000 or so distinct CDR3 sequences, 28% of them singletons. This sample stems from a study of T cell repertoires in cytomegalovirus infection. On the study more broadly: It can be stated that public TCR beta signatures indicated CMV infection as well as a matching HLA type.

The CDR3 loop spans 15 amino acids. Trimming removed 5 bases from V and 5 bases from J; junction bases left unmatched: 12. The study's findings and limits: There were HLA-C-restricted CMV-specific TCR beta clonotypes dominating the ex vivo response. Cumulative public TCR beta family frequency identified carriers of CMV plus the relevant HLA.

Sequencing was performed on PBMCs. The V call is TRBV12-3 or TRBV12-4, the J call TRBJ2-7; 7 bases agree with TRBD1. This sequence originates from a human donor in good health (CMV status not recorded). Some clones in this sample may be carry-over from other donors' samples. CDR3 DNA: TGTGCCAGCAGTCCGCCGGGGACAGTTGCCCACGAGCAGTACTTC. As protein: CASSPPGTVAHEQYF.